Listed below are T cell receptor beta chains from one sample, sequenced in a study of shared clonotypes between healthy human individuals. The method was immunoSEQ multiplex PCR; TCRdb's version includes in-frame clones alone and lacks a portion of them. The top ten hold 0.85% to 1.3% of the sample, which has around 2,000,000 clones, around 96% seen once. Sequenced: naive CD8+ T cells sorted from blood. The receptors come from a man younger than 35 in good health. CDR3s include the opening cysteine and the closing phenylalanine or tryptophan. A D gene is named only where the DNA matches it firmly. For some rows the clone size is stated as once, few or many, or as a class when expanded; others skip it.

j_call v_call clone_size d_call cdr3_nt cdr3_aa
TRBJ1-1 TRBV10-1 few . TGCGCCAGCAGTGAGACACCGAACACTGAAGCTTTCTTT CASSETPNTEAFF
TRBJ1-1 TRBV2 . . TGTGCCAGCAGTATGGAATCCGGGACATCCCCCATGAACACTGAAGCTTTCTTT CASSMESGTSPMNTEAFF
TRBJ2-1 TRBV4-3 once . TGCGCCAGCAGCCACGGTACAGGGAAGGAGAATGAGCAGTTCTTC CASSHGTGKENEQFF
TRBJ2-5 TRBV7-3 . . TGTGCCACCCCAAACTACCTCCACCAAGAGACCCAGTACTTC CATPNYLHQETQYF
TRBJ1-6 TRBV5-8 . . TGTGCCAGCAGCTTGGCCAGCAGCTCCTATAATTCACCCCTCCACTTT CASSLASSSYNSPLHF
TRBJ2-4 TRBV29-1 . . TGCAGCGTGGAGGGTGGGGAAAACATTCAGTACTTC CSVEGGENIQYF
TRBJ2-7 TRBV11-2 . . TGTGCCAGCAGCTTAGCCGGGGCAACCTACGAGCAGTACTTC CASSLAGATYEQYF
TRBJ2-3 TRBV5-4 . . TGTGCCAGCAGCGGGGGACTCGCTAGCACAGATACGCAGTATTTT CASSGGLASTDTQYF
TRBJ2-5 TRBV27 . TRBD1 TGTGCCAGCAGCGAGACAGGGTCAAGTTGGGAGACCCAGTACTTC CASSETGSSWETQYF
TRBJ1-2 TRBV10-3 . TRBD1 TGTGCCATCAATACGGACGAAGGGGGCGGCTATGGCTACACCTTC CAINTDEGGGYGYTF
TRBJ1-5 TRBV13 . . TGTGCCAGCAGCTTATTGGGGGATCAGCCCCAGCATTTT CASSLLGDQPQHF
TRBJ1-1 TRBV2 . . TGTGCCAGCAGTGAGGTAAACACTGAAGCTTTCTTT CASSEVNTEAFF
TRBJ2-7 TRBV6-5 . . TGTGCCAGCAGTTACGGGCAGGGGGGATACGAGCAGTACTTC CASSYGQGGYEQYF
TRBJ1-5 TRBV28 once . TGTGCCAGCAGTTGGATATCTAGCAATCAGCCCCAGCATTTT CASSWISSNQPQHF